These 7 T cell receptor beta chains share one sample of origin, sequenced in a study of T cells in Graves' hyperthyroidism and ophthalmopathy (dated by TCRdb to between 2017 and 2020). Libraries were prepared through multiplex PCR. The sequencer was an Illumina HiSeq 2000. The TCR beta CDR3 regions were amplified from the RNA transcripts. The TCR CDR3 was subjected to a first round of RT-PCR using the HTBI primer set and the Qiagen OneStep RT-PCR kit. TCRdb reprocessing: public reads trimmed at Q25 with fastp, clones called with MiXCR, in-frame beta chains kept. Every CDR3 protein is listed once, alongside the most common genes and DNA of its rows. A total of approximately 400,000 distinct CDR3 sequences appear in this sample, less than 15% of them only once. The ten biggest clones cover 20% to 25% of the sample. What was sequenced was blood. These receptors came from a man aged 30-40 years with Graves' hyperthyroidism that later progressed to Graves' ophthalmopathy.

About this clonotype itself: Given a much more abundant clone one base away, this may be a read error. The chain joins TRBV20-1 to TRBJ2-5, with D perhaps matching TRBD1 or TRBD2 (5 bases each). Germline V gives CDR1 DFQATT, CDR2 SNEGSKA (reference sequence). The CDR3 extends over 12 amino acids. The CDR3 loop reads CSATGGPKTQCF. The CDR3 region has the DNA TGCAGTGCTACTGGGGGACCGAAGACCCAGTGCTTC.

This chain joins TRBV7-9 and TRBJ2-5; weak D call: TRBD2 (6 bases). Germline CDR1 reads SEHNR; CDR2 reads FQNEAQ (reference sequence). V lost 5 bases, J lost 4 bases, and 17 bases lay in between. This CDR3 has 15 amino acids. DNA of the CDR3: TGTGCCAGCAGCACAAACGCGCAGGGAGGAGAGACCCAGTACTTC. This translates into CASSTNAQGGETQYF.

This clonotype was recorded at least ten times. The rearrangement links TRBV9 to TRBJ1-1; the D gene is possibly TRBD1 (6 bases). With 4 bases removed from V and 5 bases from J, the gap between germline ends came to 18 bases. Looked up from germline, CDR1 is SGDLS and CDR2 is YYNGEE. The CDR3 runs to 15 residues. CDR3 sequence: CASSTKTGSVTEAFF. For the CDR3, the DNA is TGTGCCAGCAGCACCAAGACAGGTAGTGTAACTGAAGCTTTCTTT.

This clonotype was detected a few times. The rearrangement joins TRBV3-1 to TRBJ2-3; D not certain. This CDR3 region has 18 residues. The germline CDR1 and CDR2 sequences are LGHDT and YNNKEL (reference sequence). V lost 4 bases to trimming and J lost 4 bases, with 24 bases between them. The CDR3 protein is CASSPYRVAHLAPDTQYF. The DNA for the CDR3 is TGTGCCAGCAGCCCGTATAGGGTCGCGCACCTTGCCCCAGATACGCAGTATTTT.

The CDR3 sequence: CASSEFDRSYGYTF. As DNA, the CDR3 is TGCGCCAGCAGTGAATTCGACAGAAGCTATGGCTACACCTTC. This chain uses TRBV10-1 with TRBJ1-2, with D perhaps TRBD1 (5 bases). V lost 3 bases and J lost 4, with 12 bases in between. The CDR3 consists of 14 residues. CDR1 is WNHNN and CDR2 is SYGVQD in the germline V gene (reference sequence).

This clonotype has a count of ten or more. The chain employs TRBV5-6 and TRBJ2-1, with D tentatively TRBD2 (6 bases). The CDR3 loop spans 16 amino acids. Trimming removed 4 bases at V and 7 bases at J, with 21 bases between. CDR1 and CDR2 from the germline V gene are SGHDT and YYEEEE. The CDR3 sequence: CASSTIWGVRWNEQFF. The CDR3 coding sequence is TGTGCCAGCAGCACAATTTGGGGGGTACGGTGGAATGAGCAGTTCTTC.

There are many counts of this clonotype. The chain uses TRBV28 and TRBJ2-7, with TRBD1 matching over 7 bases. The CDR3 has 15 amino acids. The germline V gene encodes CDR1 MDHEN and CDR2 SYDVKM. After removal of 3 bases from V and 0 bases from J, the junction contained 5 bases not matched to a gene. The CDR3 coding sequence is TGTGCCAGCAGTTTGACAGGGACGAGCTCCTACGAGCAGTACTTC. This translates into CASSLTGTSSYEQYF.